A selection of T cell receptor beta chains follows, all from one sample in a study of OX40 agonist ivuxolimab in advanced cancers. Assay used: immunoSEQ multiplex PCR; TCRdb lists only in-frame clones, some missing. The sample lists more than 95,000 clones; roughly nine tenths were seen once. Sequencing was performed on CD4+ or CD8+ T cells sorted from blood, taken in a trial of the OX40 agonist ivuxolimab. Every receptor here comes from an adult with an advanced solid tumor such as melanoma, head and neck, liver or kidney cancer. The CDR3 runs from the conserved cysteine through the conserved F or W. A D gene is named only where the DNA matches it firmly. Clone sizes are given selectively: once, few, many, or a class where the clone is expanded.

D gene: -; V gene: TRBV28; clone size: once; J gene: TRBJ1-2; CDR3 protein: CASSLLGQTNYGYTF; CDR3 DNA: TGTGCCAGCAGTTTATTGGGGCAGACTAACTATGGCTACACCTTC
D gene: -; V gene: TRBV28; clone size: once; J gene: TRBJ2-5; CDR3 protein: CASSPMVETQYF; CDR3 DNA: TGTGCCAGCAGTCCCATGGTGGAGACCCAGTACTTC
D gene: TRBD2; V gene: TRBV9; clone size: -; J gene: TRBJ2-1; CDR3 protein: CASSVTSGSGYNEQFF; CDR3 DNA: TGTGCCAGCAGCGTAACAAGCGGGAGTGGGTACAATGAGCAGTTCTTC
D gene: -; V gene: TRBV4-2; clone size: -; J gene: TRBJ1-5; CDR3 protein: CASSQDYNGQTGFNQPQHF; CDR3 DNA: TGTGCCAGCAGCCAGGACTACAACGGACAGACTGGATTCAATCAGCCCCAGCATTTT
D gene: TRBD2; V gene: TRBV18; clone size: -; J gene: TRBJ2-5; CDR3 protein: CASRGLGAGETQYF; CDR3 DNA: TGTGCCAGCAGAGGACTAGGTGCAGGAGAGACCCAGTACTTC
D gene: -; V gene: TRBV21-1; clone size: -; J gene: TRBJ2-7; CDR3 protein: CASSKRVADSYEQYF; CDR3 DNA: TGTGCCAGCAGCAAAAGAGTAGCGGACTCCTACGAGCAGTACTTC
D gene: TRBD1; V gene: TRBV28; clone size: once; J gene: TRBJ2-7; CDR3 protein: CASSLGTGSYEQYF; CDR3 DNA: TGTGCCAGCAGTTTAGGGACAGGGTCCTACGAGCAGTACTTC
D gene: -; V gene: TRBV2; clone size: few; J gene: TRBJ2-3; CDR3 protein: CASSEASRTDTQYF; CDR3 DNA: TGTGCCAGCAGTGAAGCGTCCCGCACAGATACGCAGTATTTT
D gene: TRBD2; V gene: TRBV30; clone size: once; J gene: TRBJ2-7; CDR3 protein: CAWKRVAGASYEQYF; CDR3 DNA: TGTGCCTGGAAAAGGGTTGCGGGAGCTTCCTACGAGCAGTACTTC
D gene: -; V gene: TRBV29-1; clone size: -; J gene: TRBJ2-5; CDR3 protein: CSVARGPEETQYF; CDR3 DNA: TGCAGCGTTGCCAGGGGCCCAGAAGAGACCCAGTACTTC